These T cell receptor beta chains were read from a single sample in a study of T cell responses to AZD1222 COVID-19 vaccine. The repertoire was sequenced with immunoSEQ multiplex PCR; TCRdb's copy has only in-frame clones and lacks some. The table has under 200,000 clones, more than 90% seen once. The sample in question was peripheral blood, obtained 28 days after the second dose of the MenACWY control vaccine. These TCRs come from an adult who received the MenACWY meningococcal vaccine as a control. Both conserved end residues are part of each CDR3. D genes are given only for firm matches.

v_gene	d_gene	j_gene	CDR3aa
TRBV11-2	.	TRBJ2-2	CASSFRARNTGELFF
TRBV30	.	TRBJ1-4	CAWSGGRGDEKLFF
TRBV14	TRBD1	TRBJ1-5	CASSHGKERDRGRINQPQHF
TRBV7-9	TRBD1	TRBJ1-2	CASRGDSAFYGYTF
TRBV21-1	.	TRBJ1-2	CASSKIPYGYTF
TRBV9	TRBD2	TRBJ2-1	CASSVAGQRGYNEQFF
TRBV29-1	.	TRBJ2-3	CSVRPLGYTDTQYF
TRBV5-1	.	TRBJ1-1	CASRAGENTEAFF
TRBV9	TRBD1	TRBJ2-2	CASSAGTGVTGELFF
TRBV30	.	TRBJ1-5	CATSWGGEQPQHF
TRBV12-5	TRBD1	TRBJ1-5	CASGPGTGFSNQPQHF
TRBV6-5	TRBD1	TRBJ1-5	CASRDRVGNQPQHF
TRBV7-3	TRBD1	TRBJ2-7	CASSLRPGGIYEQYF
TRBV19	TRBD1	TRBJ1-5	CASSLDRDGQPQHF
TRBV19	TRBD1	TRBJ1-2	CASSLPDRVKGYTF
TRBV7-9	.	TRBJ2-1	CASSRRGTEYNEQFF
TRBV6-5	TRBD2	TRBJ2-5	CASSITSGSVETQYF
TRBV11-2	TRBD2	TRBJ2-4	CASSLGTGLAGDNIQYF
TRBV18	.	TRBJ1-1	CASSPRGDRGGVGAFF
TRBV20-1	.	TRBJ1-1	CSASFQGVETEAFF
TRBV18	.	TRBJ2-3	CASSGTGLTDTQYF
TRBV18	.	TRBJ1-1	CASSPLNTLLNTEAFF
TRBV3-1/TRBV3-2	TRBD2	TRBJ2-5	CASSPGTSGDQETQYF
TRBV7-8	.	TRBJ2-3	CASTRGTSTDTQYF
TRBV6-5	TRBD1	TRBJ1-2	CASTGTASGYTF
TRBV24-1	TRBD1	TRBJ2-2	CASRGYTGELFF
TRBV10-3	.	TRBJ2-7	CAISENERMGEQYF
TRBV11-3	TRBD2	TRBJ2-7	CASSLDPTSGNEQYF
TRBV11-1	.	TRBJ2-6	CASTALFTSGANVLTF
TRBV6-2/TRBV6-3	TRBD2	TRBJ2-5	CASSYSGGRLLPLQETQYF
TRBV4-2	TRBD1	TRBJ1-6	CASSHRGQGDSPLHF
TRBV4-3	TRBD1	TRBJ2-7	CASSQGAQGAYEQYF
TRBV11-3	TRBD2	TRBJ2-7	CASSSGGWLGAGGRYEQYF
TRBV19	.	TRBJ2-7	CASRGGAGSWYEQYF
TRBV21-1	.	TRBJ2-1	CASTRQGISSYNEQFF
TRBV5-1	.	TRBJ2-7	CASSPLDGFYEQYF
TRBV21-1	.	TRBJ1-1	CASSKAGGDGQPEAFF
TRBV19	TRBD1	TRBJ2-1	CASSMGQGLTLGNEQFF
TRBV25-1	.	TRBJ2-1	CASSAPLAGYNEQFF
TRBV29-1	.	TRBJ2-7	CSVSRGRYEQYF
TRBV5-1	TRBD1	TRBJ1-1	CASRPPGQGAGNTEAFF
TRBV2	.	TRBJ1-1	CAIGRTNTEAFF
TRBV2	.	TRBJ2-3	CASSEVRGTQYF
TRBV28	.	TRBJ1-6	CASSLLGGNSPLHF
TRBV6-5	TRBD2	TRBJ2-5	CASGRAGETQYF
TRBV7-3	TRBD2	TRBJ2-1	CASSYISGLVLGEQFF
TRBV7-9	.	TRBJ1-2	CASSLGNPGVYGYTF
TRBV5-4	TRBD2	TRBJ2-5	CASSLGASGSRGEETQYF
TRBV7-9	TRBD1	TRBJ1-2	CASSLFVTGTYGYTF
TRBV5-6	.	TRBJ2-1	CASSFLYNEQFF
TRBV2	TRBD1	TRBJ1-5	CASRSPDRGNQPQHF
TRBV7-9	TRBD1	TRBJ1-2	CASSLGDRAGYTF
TRBV19	.	TRBJ1-6	CASSIQAAARNSPLHF
TRBV19	.	TRBJ1-1	CASSTTADTEAFF
TRBV6-4	.	TRBJ2-2	CATGRDKGIGELFF
TRBV7-2	.	TRBJ2-7	CASSSRGRGRESYEQYF
TRBV5-1	TRBD2	TRBJ2-1	CASSLPAGASEQFF
TRBV7-2	.	TRBJ2-3	CASSLAVSDTQYF
TRBV3-1/TRBV3-2	TRBD1	TRBJ1-4	CASSQAGTDNEKLFF